This TCR beta chain was recovered during a study of T cells in Graves' hyperthyroidism and ophthalmopathy. V was cut by 2 bases and J by 5 bases, with 13 bases left in between. CDR1 GTSNPN and CDR2 SVGIG come from the germline V gene (reference sequence). The length of the CDR3 is 14 residues. RNA transcripts were the template for amplifying TCR beta CDR3 regions. The TCR CDR3 first-round RT-PCR relied on the HTBI primer set. Each CDR3 protein is one row after TCRdb ran MiXCR on the multiplex PCR reads. The sample has 350,000 or so distinct CDR3 sequences; approximately 18% are singletons. This clonotype was detected a few times.

This chain connects TRBV30 to TRBJ1-5; possibly TRBD1 for D (6 bases). The sample comprised blood. This receptor was identified in a middle-aged woman with Graves' ophthalmopathy. In DNA, the CDR3 is TGTGCCTGGAGTTGGGGGGCTCGGGATCAGCCCCAGCATTTT. It is translated as CAWSWGARDQPQHF.